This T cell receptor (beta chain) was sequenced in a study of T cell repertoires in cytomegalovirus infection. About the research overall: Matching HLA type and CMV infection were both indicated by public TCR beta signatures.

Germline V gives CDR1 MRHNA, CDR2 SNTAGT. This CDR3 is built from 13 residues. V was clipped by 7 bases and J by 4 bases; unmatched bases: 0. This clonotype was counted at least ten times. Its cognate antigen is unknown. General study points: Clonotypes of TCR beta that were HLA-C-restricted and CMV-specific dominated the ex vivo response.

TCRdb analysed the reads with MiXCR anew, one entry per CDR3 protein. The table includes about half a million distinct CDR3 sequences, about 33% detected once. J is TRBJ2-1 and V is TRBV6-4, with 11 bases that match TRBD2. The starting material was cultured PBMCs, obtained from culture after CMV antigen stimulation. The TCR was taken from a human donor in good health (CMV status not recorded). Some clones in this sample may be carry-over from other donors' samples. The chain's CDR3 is CASIAGGYNEQFF. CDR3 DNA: TGTGCCAGCATAGCGGGAGGGTACAATGAGCAGTTCTTC.